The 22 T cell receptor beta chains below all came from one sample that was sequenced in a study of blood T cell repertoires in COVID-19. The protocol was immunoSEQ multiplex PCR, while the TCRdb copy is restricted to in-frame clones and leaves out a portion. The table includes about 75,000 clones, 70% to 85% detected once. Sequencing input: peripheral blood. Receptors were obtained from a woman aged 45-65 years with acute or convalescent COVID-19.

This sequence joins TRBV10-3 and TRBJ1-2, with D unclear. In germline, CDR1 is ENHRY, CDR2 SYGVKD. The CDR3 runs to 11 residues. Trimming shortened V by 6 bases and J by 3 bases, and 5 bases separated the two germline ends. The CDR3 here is CAIRRDYGYTF. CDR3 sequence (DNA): TGTGCCATCAGACGGGACTATGGCTACACCTTC.

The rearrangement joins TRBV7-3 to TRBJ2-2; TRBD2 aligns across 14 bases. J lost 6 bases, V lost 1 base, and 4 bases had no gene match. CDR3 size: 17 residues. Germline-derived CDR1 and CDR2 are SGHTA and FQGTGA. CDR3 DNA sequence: TGTGCCAGCAGCTTAAGTCCGGGACTAGCGGGAGCCGGGGAGCTGTTTTTT. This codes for CASSLSPGLAGAGELFF. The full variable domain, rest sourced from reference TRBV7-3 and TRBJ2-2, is GAGVSQTPSNKVTEKGKYVELRCDPISGHTALYWYRQSLGQGPEFLIYFQGTGAADDSGLPNDRFFAVRPEGSVSTLKIQRTERGDSAVYLCASSLSPGLAGAGELFFGEGSRLTVL.

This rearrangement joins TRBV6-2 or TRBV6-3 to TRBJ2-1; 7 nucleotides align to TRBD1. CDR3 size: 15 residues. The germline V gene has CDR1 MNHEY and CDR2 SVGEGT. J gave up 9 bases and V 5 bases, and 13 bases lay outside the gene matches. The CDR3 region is CASSTRGGRNSEQFF. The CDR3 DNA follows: TGTGCCAGCAGTACGAGAGGGGGCAGGAACAGTGAGCAGTTCTTC.

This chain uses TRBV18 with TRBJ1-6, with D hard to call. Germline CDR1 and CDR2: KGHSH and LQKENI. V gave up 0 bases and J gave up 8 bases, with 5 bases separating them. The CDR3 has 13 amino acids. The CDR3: CASSPPGDSPLHF. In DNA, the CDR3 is TGTGCCAGCTCACCACCGGGAGATTCACCCCTCCACTTT. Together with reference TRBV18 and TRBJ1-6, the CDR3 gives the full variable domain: NAGVMQNPRHLVRRRGQEARLRCSPMKGHSHVYWYRQLPEEGLKFMVYLQKENIIDESGMPKERFSAEFPKEGPSILRIQQVVRGDSAAYFCASSPPGDSPLHFGNGTRLTVT.

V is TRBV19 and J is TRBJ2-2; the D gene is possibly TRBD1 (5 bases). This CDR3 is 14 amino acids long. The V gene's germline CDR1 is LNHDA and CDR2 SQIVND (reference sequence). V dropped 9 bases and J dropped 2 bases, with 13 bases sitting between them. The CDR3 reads CASARDGNTGELFF. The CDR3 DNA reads TGTGCCAGCGCCAGGGATGGAAACACCGGGGAGCTGTTTTTT.

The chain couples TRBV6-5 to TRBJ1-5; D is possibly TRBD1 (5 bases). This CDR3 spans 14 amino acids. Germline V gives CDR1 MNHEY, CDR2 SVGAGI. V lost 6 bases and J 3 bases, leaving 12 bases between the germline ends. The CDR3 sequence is CASREGPSNQPQHF. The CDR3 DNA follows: TGTGCCAGCAGGGAGGGGCCCTCCAATCAGCCCCAGCATTTT.

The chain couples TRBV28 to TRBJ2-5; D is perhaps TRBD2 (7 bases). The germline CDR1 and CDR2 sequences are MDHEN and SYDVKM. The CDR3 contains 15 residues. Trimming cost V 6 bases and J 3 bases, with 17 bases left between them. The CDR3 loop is CASRLGGARKETQYF. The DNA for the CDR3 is TGTGCCAGCAGATTAGGGGGGGCAAGGAAAGAGACCCAGTACTTC.

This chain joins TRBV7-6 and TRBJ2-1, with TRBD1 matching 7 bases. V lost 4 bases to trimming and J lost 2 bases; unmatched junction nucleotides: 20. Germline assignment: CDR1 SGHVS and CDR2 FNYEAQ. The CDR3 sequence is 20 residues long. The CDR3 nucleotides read TGTGCCAGCAGCTACATTCCAAGACAGGGACCCCCTGGGCCCTACAATGAGCAGTTCTTC. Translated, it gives CASSYIPRQGPPGPYNEQFF.

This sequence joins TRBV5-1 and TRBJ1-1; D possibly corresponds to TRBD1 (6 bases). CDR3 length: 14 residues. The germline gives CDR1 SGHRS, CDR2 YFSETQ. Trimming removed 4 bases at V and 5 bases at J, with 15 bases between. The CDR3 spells CASSTQGVQTEAFF. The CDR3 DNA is TGCGCCAGCAGCACACAGGGTGTTCAGACTGAAGCTTTCTTT.

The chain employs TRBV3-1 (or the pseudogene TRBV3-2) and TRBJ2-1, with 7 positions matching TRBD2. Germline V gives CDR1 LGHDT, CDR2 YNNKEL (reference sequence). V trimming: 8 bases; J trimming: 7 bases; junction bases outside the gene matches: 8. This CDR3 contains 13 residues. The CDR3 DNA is TGTGCCAGCCAAGGGGACTACCGAAATGAGCAGTTCTTC. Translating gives CASQGDYRNEQFF.

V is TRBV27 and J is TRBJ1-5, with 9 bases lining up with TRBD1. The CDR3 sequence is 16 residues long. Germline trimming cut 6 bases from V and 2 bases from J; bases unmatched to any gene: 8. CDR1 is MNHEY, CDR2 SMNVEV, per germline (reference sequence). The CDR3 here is CASSRDRDRGNQPQHF. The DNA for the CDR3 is TGTGCCAGCAGCAGGGACAGGGATCGGGGCAATCAGCCCCAGCATTTT.

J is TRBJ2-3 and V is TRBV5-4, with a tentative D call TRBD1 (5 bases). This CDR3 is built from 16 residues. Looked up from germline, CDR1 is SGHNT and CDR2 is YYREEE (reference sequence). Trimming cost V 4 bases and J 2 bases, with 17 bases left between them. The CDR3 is CASSKPTAPYTDTQYF. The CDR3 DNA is TGTGCCAGCAGCAAACCGACAGCTCCGTACACAGATACGCAGTATTTT.

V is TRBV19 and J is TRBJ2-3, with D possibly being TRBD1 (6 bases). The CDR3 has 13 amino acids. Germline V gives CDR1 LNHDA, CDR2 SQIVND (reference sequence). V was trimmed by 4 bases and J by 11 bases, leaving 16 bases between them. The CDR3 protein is CASSRGPTVGQYF. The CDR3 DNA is TGTGCCAGTAGTAGGGGGCCCACCGTAGGGCAGTATTTT.

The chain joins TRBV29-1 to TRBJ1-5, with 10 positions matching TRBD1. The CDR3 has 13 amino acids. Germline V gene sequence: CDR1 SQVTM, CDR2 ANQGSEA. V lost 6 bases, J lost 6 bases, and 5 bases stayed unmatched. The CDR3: CSVMTGGGQPQHF. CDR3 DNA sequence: TGCAGCGTGATGACAGGGGGCGGTCAGCCCCAGCATTTT.

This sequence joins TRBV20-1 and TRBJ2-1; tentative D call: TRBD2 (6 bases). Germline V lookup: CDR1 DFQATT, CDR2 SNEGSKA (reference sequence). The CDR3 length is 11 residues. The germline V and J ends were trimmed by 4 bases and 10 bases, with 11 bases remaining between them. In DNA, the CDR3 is TGCAGTGCTACGTCTGGGGGGGAGCAGTTCTTC. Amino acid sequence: CSATSGGEQFF.

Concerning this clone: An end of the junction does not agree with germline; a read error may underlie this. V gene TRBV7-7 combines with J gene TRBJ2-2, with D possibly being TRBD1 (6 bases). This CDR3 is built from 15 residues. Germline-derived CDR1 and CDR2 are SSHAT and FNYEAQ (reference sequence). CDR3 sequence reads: CASSPTGMVTGELFF. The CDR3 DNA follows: TGTGCTAGCAGCCCCACAGGGATGGTCACCGGGGAGCTGTTTTTT.

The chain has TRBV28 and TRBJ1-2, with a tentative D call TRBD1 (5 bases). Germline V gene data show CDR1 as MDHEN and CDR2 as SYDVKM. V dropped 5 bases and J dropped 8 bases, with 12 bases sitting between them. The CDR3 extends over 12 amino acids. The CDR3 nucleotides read TGTGCCAGCAGTGGGGCTCTATTAGGCTACACCTTC. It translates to CASSGALLGYTF.

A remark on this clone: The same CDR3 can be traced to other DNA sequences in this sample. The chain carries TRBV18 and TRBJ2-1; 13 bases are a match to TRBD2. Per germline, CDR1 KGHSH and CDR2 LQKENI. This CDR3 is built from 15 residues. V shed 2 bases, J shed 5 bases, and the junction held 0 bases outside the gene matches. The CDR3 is CASSPGLAGDNEQFF. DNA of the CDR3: TGTGCCAGCTCACCAGGACTAGCGGGGGACAATGAGCAGTTCTTC.

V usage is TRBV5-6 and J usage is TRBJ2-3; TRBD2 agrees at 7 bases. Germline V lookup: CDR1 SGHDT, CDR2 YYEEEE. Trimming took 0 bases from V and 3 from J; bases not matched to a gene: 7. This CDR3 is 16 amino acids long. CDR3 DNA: TGTGCCAGCAGCTTGGGACTAGCATGGTTTACAGATACGCAGTATTTT. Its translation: CASSLGLAWFTDTQYF.

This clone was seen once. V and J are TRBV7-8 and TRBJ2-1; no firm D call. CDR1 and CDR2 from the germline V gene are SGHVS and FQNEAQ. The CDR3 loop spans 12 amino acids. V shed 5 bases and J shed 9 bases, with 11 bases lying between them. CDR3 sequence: CASSRSWSEQFF. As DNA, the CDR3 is TGTGCCAGCAGCCGTAGTTGGAGTGAGCAGTTCTTC.

DNA for the CDR3: TGTGCCAGCAGTCATTGGACAGTCTACTATGGCTACACCTTC. It codes for CASSHWTVYYGYTF. This chain joins TRBV6-2 or TRBV6-3 and TRBJ1-2; tentative D call: TRBD1 (6 bases). This CDR3 spans 14 amino acids. Germline lookup yields CDR1 MNHEY and CDR2 SVGEGT. Trimming took 5 bases from V and 3 from J, leaving 13 bases between them.

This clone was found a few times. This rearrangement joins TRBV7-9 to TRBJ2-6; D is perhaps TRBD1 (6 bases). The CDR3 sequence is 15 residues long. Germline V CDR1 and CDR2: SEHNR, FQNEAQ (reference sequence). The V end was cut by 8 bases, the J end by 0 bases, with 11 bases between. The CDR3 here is CASPVRGSGANVLTF. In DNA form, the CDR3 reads TGTGCCAGCCCCGTCAGGGGCTCTGGGGCCAACGTCCTGACTTTC.